This TCR beta chain was profiled in a study of OX40 agonist ivuxolimab in advanced cancers. General study results and limits: The authors also found low normalized T-cell clonal expansion in some nonresponders. At 0.1 to 3.0 mg/kg, CD4+ and CD8+ blood T cells expanded clonally by week 6.

Notes on this clone: Antigen specificity is unknown.

Trimming took off 0 bases at V and 4 bases at J, with 4 bases between the two ends. The CDR3 loop spans 12 amino acids. Germline CDR1 is SGHNT and CDR2 is YENEEA. Method: immunoSEQ multiplex PCR; TCRdb's copy keeps in-frame clones and lacks some. The sample records tens of thousands of clones, 91% being singletons. The material sequenced was CD4+ or CD8+ T cells sorted from blood, taken in a trial of the OX40 agonist ivuxolimab. V and J are TRBV11-3 and TRBJ2-7; D call uncertain. This receptor was identified in an adult with an advanced solid tumor such as melanoma, head and neck, liver or kidney cancer. CDR3 sequence (DNA): TGTGCCAGCAGCTTAGATAGATACGAGCAGTACTTC. Translation: CASSLDRYEQYF.